This T cell receptor (beta chain) was sequenced in a study of T cell responses to AZD1222 COVID-19 vaccine. General observations from the study: Repertoire sampling occurred only after the peak T cell response.

This table comes from immunoSEQ multiplex PCR, and its TCRdb copy is limited to in-frame clones, with some not included. The sample carries approximately 100,000 clones, under 95% recorded once. Germline V gene data show CDR1 as SGHRS and CDR2 as YFSETQ. V shed 3 bases and J shed 0 bases, with 11 bases lying between them. The CDR3 covers 15 residues. Regarding this clone: Its antigen is undetermined.

The sample in question was peripheral blood, obtained on day 0 of AZD1222 vaccination. The receptor comes from an adult in good health. This chain joins TRBV5-1 and TRBJ2-3; D uncertain. CDR3 in DNA: TGCGCCAGCAGCTCCCTCGAAGATAGCACAGATACGCAGTATTTT. Amino acid sequence: CASSSLEDSTDTQYF.